Relative to its sample, the clone carrying this T cell receptor beta chain is large. The antigen is not known. Four subsets defined by PD-1 and/or TIGIT were sorted from live CD3+CD8+TCRalphabeta+ cells. This sample stems from a study of circulating CD8 cells and anti-PD-1 response in melanoma. Each library started from about 14 ng of total RNA using the QIAseq Immune Repertoire TCR panel. TCRdb re-called the reads with MiXCR, one entry per CDR3 protein. Among roughly 850 distinct CDR3 sequences listed, 5% to 6.5% were seen once. Notes on the study in general: Previously treated and treatment-naive patients were pooled together. Under 8% of TRB clonotypes were shared between subsets at M1.

The sample here was CD8+ T cells from PBMCs, taken at baseline or after one month of anti-PD-1 therapy (not recorded which). This clonotype originated in a human donor with melanoma.

In DNA, the CDR3 is TGTGCCAGCGAGCCCGGTCTCTATGGCTACACCTTC. Translated, it gives CASEPGLYGYTF. V and J are TRBV2 and TRBJ1-2; the D is unclear. The CDR3 totals 12 residues. From germline, CDR1 is SNHLY and CDR2 FYNNEI. The germline V and J ends were trimmed by 8 bases and 4 bases, with 11 bases remaining between them.